This TCR beta chain was found in a study of response to subunit inactivated influenza vaccine. TCRdb re-analysed the RT-PCR reads in MiXCR, keeping a single row per CDR3 protein. The repertoire holds roughly 190,000 distinct CDR3 sequences, 12% seen once, with roughly 29% in the top ten. The germline gives CDR1 SGHKS, CDR2 YYEKEE (reference sequence). The CDR3 is 14 residues long. Trimming shortened V by 0 bases and J by 2 bases, and 9 bases separated the two germline ends. These sequences were also reported in another study, on T cells expressing NK-cell markers. As that study records: The cDNA for TCR beta came from 5'RACE template switching with UMIs.

The chain recombines TRBV5-5 with TRBJ2-7; D is uncertain. The source of this sequence is a man aged 50-59 years who received an inactivated influenza vaccine. The starting material was CD8+ T cells sorted from PBMCs, obtained 11 to 12 days after vaccination. CDR3 sequence: CASSLEVITYEQYF. The CDR3 bases are TGTGCCAGCAGCTTGGAAGTGATTACCTACGAGCAGTACTTC.